Given below is one TCR beta chain in context. Its antigen remains unidentified. This entry is derived from a study of CD8 T cells in ankylosing spondylitis. Study-wide results and limits: Blood from ankylosing spondylitis patients appeared to carry a characteristic roughly eight-variant TCR beta motif. Those disease-linked clones were CD8+; they were also relatively rare in peripheral blood. Researchers reportedly found disease-linked clones significantly enriched in matched ankylosing spondylitis synovial fluid.

Libraries for TCR beta were made by quantitative 5'-RACE with molecular barcodes. TCRdb re-derived calls from the 5' RACE reads in MiXCR, one entry per CDR3 protein. The table shows 700,000 to 850,000 distinct CDR3 sequences, with 10% to 15% occurring only once. The sequencing sample was made of blood, either unsorted or a sorted T cell fraction (not recorded which). The TCR was taken from a male donor with ankylosing spondylitis.

DNA for the CDR3: TGTGCCAGCAGCCCAGTTGGGGATACGCAGTATTTT. It is translated as CASSPVGDTQYF. The chain is built from TRBV7-2 and TRBJ2-3; the D is unclear. V lost 5 bases and J 6 bases, leaving 9 bases between the germline ends. Germline V gives CDR1 SGHTA, CDR2 FQGNSA. The CDR3 has 12 amino acids.